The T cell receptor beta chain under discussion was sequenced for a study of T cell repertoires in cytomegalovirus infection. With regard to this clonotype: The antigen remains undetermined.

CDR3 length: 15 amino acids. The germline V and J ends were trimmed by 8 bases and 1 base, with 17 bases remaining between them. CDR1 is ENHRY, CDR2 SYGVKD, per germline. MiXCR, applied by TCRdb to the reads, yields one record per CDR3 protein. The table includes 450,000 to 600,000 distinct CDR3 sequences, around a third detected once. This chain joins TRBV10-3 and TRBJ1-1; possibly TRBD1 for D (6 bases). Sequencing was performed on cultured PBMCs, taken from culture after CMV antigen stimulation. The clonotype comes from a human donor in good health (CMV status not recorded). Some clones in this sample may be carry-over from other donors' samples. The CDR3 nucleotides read TGTGCCATCTCGCGGGGGGGGGCCGGGAACACTGAAGCTTTCTTT. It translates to CAISRGGAGNTEAFF.